This T cell receptor beta chain was identified during a study of PD-1 blockade in classical Hodgkin lymphoma. Regarding the study as a whole: The repertoire differences lack a defined cause, possibly disease activity or prior therapy. Reported baseline diversity: healthy donors highest, relapsed/refractory patients lowest.

Libraries were prepared by immunoSEQ multiplex PCR; TCRdb keeps only in-frame clonotypes and omits some of them. Of around 26,000 clones in the sample, over 85% were seen once. Time point in this sample: newly diagnosed, previously untreated cHL patient sample. For this clone: No antigen is known for it.

The sequenced sample consisted of peripheral blood mononuclear cells (PBMCs). This clonotype was sampled from a human donor with classical Hodgkin lymphoma.

The CDR3 here is CASSLGLGPLYEQYF. CDR3 DNA: TGTGCCAGCAGCTTGGGGTTGGGTCCTCTCTACGAGCAGTACTTC. The J gene is TRBJ2-7, the V gene TRBV5-6; no definite D call. CDR1 and CDR2 from the germline V gene are SGHDT and YYEEEE. The V and J ends lost 0 bases and 3 bases respectively, with 13 bases between them. This CDR3 has 15 amino acids.